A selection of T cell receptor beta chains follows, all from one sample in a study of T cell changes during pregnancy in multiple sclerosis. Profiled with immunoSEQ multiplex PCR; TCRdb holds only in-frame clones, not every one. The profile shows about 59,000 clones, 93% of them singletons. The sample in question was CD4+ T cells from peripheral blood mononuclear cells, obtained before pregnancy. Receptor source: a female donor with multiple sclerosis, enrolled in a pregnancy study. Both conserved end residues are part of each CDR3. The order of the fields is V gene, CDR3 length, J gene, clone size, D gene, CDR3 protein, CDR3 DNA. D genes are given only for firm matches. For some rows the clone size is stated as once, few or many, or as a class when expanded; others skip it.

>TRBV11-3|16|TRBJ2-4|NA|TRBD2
CASSLVGLAGVGIQYF
TGTGCCAGCAGCTTAGTGGGACTAGCGGGAGTCGGCATTCAGTACTTC
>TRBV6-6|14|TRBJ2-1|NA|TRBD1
CASSYGTVNHEQFF
TGTGCCAGCAGTTACGGGACAGTGAATCATGAGCAGTTCTTC
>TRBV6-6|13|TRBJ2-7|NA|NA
CASTLTGSYEQYF
TGTGCCAGTACGCTCACAGGGTCCTACGAGCAGTACTTC
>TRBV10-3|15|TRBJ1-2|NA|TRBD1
CAISDSTGTNYGYTF
TGTGCCATCAGTGACTCGACAGGGACTAACTATGGCTACACCTTC
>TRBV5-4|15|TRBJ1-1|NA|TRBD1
CASSFGQGVNTEAFF
TGTGCCAGCAGCTTTGGACAGGGAGTGAACACTGAAGCTTTCTTT
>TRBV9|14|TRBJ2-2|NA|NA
CASSPDRNTGELFF
TGTGCCAGCAGCCCGGACAGAAACACCGGGGAGCTGTTTTTT
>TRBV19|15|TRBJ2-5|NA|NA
CASSIIAGIQETQYF
TGTGCCAGTAGTATAATCGCAGGGATCCAAGAGACCCAGTACTTC
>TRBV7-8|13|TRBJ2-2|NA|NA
CASRGAVTGELFF
TGTGCCAGCAGGGGGGCAGTCACCGGGGAGCTGTTTTTT
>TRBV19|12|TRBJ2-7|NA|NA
CASSIRGSEQYF
TGTGCCAGTAGTATAAGGGGTAGCGAGCAGTACTTC
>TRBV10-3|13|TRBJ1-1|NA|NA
CAIGGEMNTEAFF
TGTGCCATCGGGGGGGAAATGAACACTGAAGCTTTCTTT
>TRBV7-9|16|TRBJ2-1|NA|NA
CASSLPTSNSYNEQFF
TGTGCCAGCAGCTTACCAACTAGCAATTCCTACAATGAGCAGTTCTTC
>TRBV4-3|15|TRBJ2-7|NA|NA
CASSQELPGVNEQYF
TGCGCCAGCAGCCAAGAACTCCCAGGGGTGAACGAGCAGTACTTC
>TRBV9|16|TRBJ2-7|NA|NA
CASSAEERVHSYEQYF
TGTGCCAGCAGCGCAGAAGAGCGGGTACACTCCTACGAGCAGTACTTC
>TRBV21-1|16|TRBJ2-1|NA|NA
CASNPCRQSSYNEQFF
TGTGCCAGCAATCCCTGCCGACAGAGCTCCTACAATGAGCAGTTCTTC
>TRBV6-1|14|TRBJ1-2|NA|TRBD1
CASRSGGTGDGYTF
TGTGCCAGCAGATCTGGGGGGACAGGGGATGGCTACACCTTC
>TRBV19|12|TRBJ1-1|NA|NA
CASSIRTEKAFF
TGTGCCAGTAGTATTAGAACAGAAAAAGCTTTCTTT
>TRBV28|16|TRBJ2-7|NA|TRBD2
CASSFKEGGFSYEQYF
TGTGCCAGCAGTTTTAAGGAGGGAGGGTTCTCCTACGAGCAGTACTTC
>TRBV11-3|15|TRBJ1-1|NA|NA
CASSLAPPGNTEAFF
TGTGCCAGCAGCTTAGCCCCCCCAGGGAACACTGAAGCTTTCTTT
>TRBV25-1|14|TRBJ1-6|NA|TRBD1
CASRRQGNNSPLHF
TGTGCCAGCAGGCGACAGGGAAACAATTCACCCCTCCACTTT
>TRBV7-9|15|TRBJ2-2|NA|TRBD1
CASSPYRGLGGELFF
TGTGCCAGCAGCCCCTACAGGGGGCTCGGCGGGGAGCTGTTTTTT
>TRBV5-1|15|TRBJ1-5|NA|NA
CASSLEADGSEPQHF
TGCGCCAGCAGCTTGGAGGCAGACGGTAGCGAGCCCCAGCATTTT
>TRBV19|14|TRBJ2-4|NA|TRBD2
CASRTSGGSSIQYF
TGTGCCAGTAGGACTAGCGGGGGAAGTAGCATTCAGTACTTC
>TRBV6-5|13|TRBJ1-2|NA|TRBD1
CASSYGTGIPGTF
TGTGCCAGCAGTTACGGGACAGGGATTCCGGGCACCTTC
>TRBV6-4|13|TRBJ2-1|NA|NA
CASSDSGRDEQFF
TGTGCCAGCAGTGACTCAGGGCGGGATGAGCAGTTCTTC
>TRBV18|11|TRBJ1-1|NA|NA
CASSPKSEAFF
TGTGCCAGCTCACCCAAATCTGAAGCTTTCTTT
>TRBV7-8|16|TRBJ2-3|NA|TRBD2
CASSLVGLAGTDTQYF
TGTGCCAGCAGCTTAGTAGGACTAGCGGGGACAGATACGCAGTATTTT
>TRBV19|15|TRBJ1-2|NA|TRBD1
CASGAGTEFNYGYTF
TGTGCCAGTGGCGCCGGGACAGAGTTTAACTATGGCTACACCTTC
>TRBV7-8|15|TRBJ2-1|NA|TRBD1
CASSLRDRDAGEQFF
TGTGCCAGCAGTCTCCGGGACAGGGATGCAGGTGAGCAGTTCTTC
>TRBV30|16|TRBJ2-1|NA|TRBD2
CAWSGGGGSSYNEQFF
TGTGCCTGGAGTGGGGGTGGCGGGAGCTCCTACAATGAGCAGTTCTTC
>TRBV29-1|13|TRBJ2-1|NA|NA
CSVEGAGRNEQFF
TGCAGCGTCGAAGGGGCGGGCCGCAATGAGCAGTTCTTC
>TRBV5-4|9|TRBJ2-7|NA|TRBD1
CATRDSGYF
TGTGCCACCCGGGACAGCGGATACTTC
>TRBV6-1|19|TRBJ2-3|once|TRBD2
CASSEGLAGIFPSTDTQYF
TGTGCCAGCAGTGAAGGACTAGCGGGAATATTCCCTAGCACAGATACGCAGTATTTT
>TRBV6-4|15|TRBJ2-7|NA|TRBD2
CASSRTSGRGDEQYF
TGTGCCAGCAGTCGGACTAGCGGGAGAGGGGACGAGCAGTACTTC
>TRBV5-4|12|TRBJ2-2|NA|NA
CASSLESGELFF
TGTGCCAGCAGCTTGGAGAGCGGGGAGCTGTTTTTT
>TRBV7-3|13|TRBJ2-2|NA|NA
CASSLTGSGELFF
TGTGCCAGCAGCTTAACCGGGTCCGGGGAGCTGTTTTTT
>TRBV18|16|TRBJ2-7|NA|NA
CASSPPGQGLAYEQYF
TGTGCCAGCTCACCACCGGGACAGGGACTAGCCTACGAGCAGTACTTC
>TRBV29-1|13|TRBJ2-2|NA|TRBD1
CSVAGQGAGELFF
TGCAGCGTTGCGGGACAGGGGGCCGGGGAGCTGTTTTTT
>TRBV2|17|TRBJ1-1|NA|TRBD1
CASKYPGQGLTDTEAFF
TGTGCCAGCAAGTACCCGGGACAGGGTCTGACGGACACTGAAGCTTTCTTT
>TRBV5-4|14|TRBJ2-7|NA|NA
CASSQEGQVGEQYF
TGTGCCAGCAGCCAGGAGGGCCAGGTAGGCGAGCAGTACTTC
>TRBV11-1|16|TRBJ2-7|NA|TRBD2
CASSQSGGLAGNEQYF
TGTGCCAGCAGCCAGTCTGGCGGACTAGCGGGAAACGAGCAGTACTTC
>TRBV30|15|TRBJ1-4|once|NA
CAWSVGGALNEKLFF
TGTGCCTGGAGTGTAGGAGGGGCACTTAATGAAAAACTGTTTTTT
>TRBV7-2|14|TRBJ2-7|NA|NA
CASSFSGGDYEQYF
TGTGCCAGCAGCTTTAGCGGAGGGGACTACGAGCAGTACTTC
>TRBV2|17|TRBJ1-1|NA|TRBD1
CASSYPTTGTGNTEAFF
TGTGCCAGCAGTTACCCAACAACCGGGACAGGGAACACTGAAGCTTTCTTT
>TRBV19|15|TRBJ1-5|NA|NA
CASRPSRRENQPQHF
TGTGCCAGTAGGCCATCCCGTCGGGAAAATCAGCCCCAGCATTTT
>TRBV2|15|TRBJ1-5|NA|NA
CASTTGGAGNQPQHF
TGTGCCAGCACCACGGGAGGGGCTGGCAATCAGCCCCAGCATTTT
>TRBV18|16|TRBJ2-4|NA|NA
CASSPSGSVAKNIQYF
TGTGCCAGCTCACCATCAGGGTCCGTAGCCAAAAACATTCAGTACTTC
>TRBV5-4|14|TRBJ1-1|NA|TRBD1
CASSMPGQGSEAFF
TGTGCCAGCAGCATGCCGGGACAGGGCTCTGAAGCTTTCTTT
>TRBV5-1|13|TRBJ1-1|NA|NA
CASSLRRGAEAFF
TGCGCCAGCAGCCTTAGGCGGGGCGCTGAAGCTTTCTTT
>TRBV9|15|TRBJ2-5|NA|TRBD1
CASSVAQGAQETQYF
TGTGCCAGCAGCGTAGCTCAGGGGGCACAAGAGACCCAGTACTTC